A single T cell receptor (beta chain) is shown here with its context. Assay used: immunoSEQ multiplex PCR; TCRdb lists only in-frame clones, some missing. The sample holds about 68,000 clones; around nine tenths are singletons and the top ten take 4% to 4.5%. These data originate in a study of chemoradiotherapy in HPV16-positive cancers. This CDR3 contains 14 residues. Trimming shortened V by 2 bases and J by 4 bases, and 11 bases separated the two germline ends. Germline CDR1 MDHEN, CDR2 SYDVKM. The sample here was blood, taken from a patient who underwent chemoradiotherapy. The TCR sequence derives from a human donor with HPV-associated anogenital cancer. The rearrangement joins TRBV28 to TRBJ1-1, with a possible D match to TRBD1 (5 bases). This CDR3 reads CASSLGGTSTEAFF. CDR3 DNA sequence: TGTGCCAGCAGTTTAGGGGGGACGTCCACTGAAGCTTTCTTT. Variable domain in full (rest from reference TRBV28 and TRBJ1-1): DVKVTQSSRYLVKRTGEKVFLECVQDMDHENMFWYRQDPGLGLRLIYFSYDVKMKEKGDIPEGYSVSREKKERFSLILESASTNQTSMYLCASSLGGTSTEAFFGQGTRLTVV.